This T cell receptor beta chain was obtained from a study of T cell repertoires in cytomegalovirus infection. Findings and limits, study-wide: The study identified carriers of CMV plus the relevant HLA from cumulative public TCR beta family frequency. In two of eight donors, the top clonotype was HLA-C-restricted CMV-specific.

Points on this clonotype: Its target is unknown.

TCRdb re-called the reads with MiXCR, one entry per CDR3 protein. The table has around 710,000 distinct CDR3 sequences, under 35% seen once. Germline V gene lookup returns CDR1 MNHEY and CDR2 SMNVEV (reference sequence). The CDR3 runs 15 residues. Trimming removed 5 bases from V and 0 bases from J, with 13 bases in between. This clonotype originated in a human donor in good health (CMV status not recorded). Some clones in this sample may be carry-over from other donors' samples. This sample comprised cultured CD8+ T cells from PBMCs, obtained from culture after CMV antigen stimulation. The chain joins TRBV27 to TRBJ1-2; D gene uncertain. CDR3 amino acids: CASSLYRTPNYGYTF. The DNA for the CDR3 is TGTGCCAGCAGTCTCTACCGGACCCCTAACTATGGCTACACCTTC.